This T cell receptor beta chain was recovered during a study of tumor-infiltrating lymphocytes in primary liver carcinoma. Unsorted whole blood yielded the blood RNA, and germline DNA was also extracted. The patients carried chronic HBV infection and had received no treatment. The researchers drew about 4 milliliters of peripheral blood before surgery. Many counts were recorded for this clonotype. Making TCR beta cDNA involved around 540 ng total RNA and a constant-region primer. Each TCR beta library was derived from three nested multiplex PCR rounds that employed slightly modified ARM-PCR. Investigators reported that the first two PCR rounds, at 10 cycles each, used TRBV1-TRBV30 forward primers with a C-beta reverse primer. MiXCR, run by TCRdb on the multiplex PCR reads, gives a single entry per CDR3 protein. The table has about 210,000 distinct CDR3 sequences, approximately 65% seen once. V lost 2 bases and J 8 bases, leaving 4 bases between the germline ends. This CDR3 comprises 11 residues.

The chain employs TRBV12-3 or TRBV12-4 and TRBJ2-1; D gene uncertain. The material sequenced was peripheral blood. The sequence was obtained from an older woman with primary liver carcinoma and hepatitis B virus infection. CDR3 nucleotide sequence: TGTGCCAGCAGTTTAACGTATGAGCAGTTCTTC. This sequence encodes CASSLTYEQFF.